A single sample gave rise to the 15 T cell receptor beta chains below, sequenced in a study of T cell repertoires in cytomegalovirus infection. These TCRs are of unknown antigen specificity. TCRdb re-called the reads with MiXCR, one entry per CDR3 protein. The table lists about 740,000 distinct CDR3 sequences, roughly 30% of them singletons, with roughly 18% in the top ten. The source material was cultured PBMCs, sampled from culture after CMV antigen stimulation. These TCRs come from a human donor in good health (CMV status not recorded). Some clones in this sample may be carry-over from other donors' samples.

This clonotype was observed a few times. The chain combines TRBV7-2 with TRBJ2-7; TRBD2 agrees at 9 bases. V was pared by 2 bases and J by 6 bases, with 11 bases of the junction left unmatched. The CDR3 length is 16 residues. From germline, CDR1 is SGHTA and CDR2 FQGNSA. The CDR3 protein is CASSLTAGGPLGEQYF. The CDR3 coding sequence is TGTGCCAGCAGCTTAACGGCGGGAGGGCCGTTGGGCGAGCAGTACTTC. Looking up the rest from reference TRBV7-2 and TRBJ2-7 gives the full variable domain: GAGVSQSPSNKVTEKGKDVELRCDPISGHTALYWYRQSLGQGLEFLIYFQGNSAPDKSGLPSDRFSAERTGGSVSTLTIQRTQQEDSAVYLCASSLTAGGPLGEQYFGPGTRLTVT.

This clonotype was seen at least ten times. The rearrangement uses TRBV7-2 and TRBJ1-4; D remains ambiguous. The V end lost 5 bases, the J end lost 8 bases, and 12 bases lay between the germline ends. The CDR3 is 13 residues long. CDR1 SGHTA and CDR2 FQGNSA come from the germline V gene. The CDR3 loop is CASSIFLREKLFF. CDR3 sequence (DNA): TGTGCCAGCAGCATTTTTCTTCGGGAAAAACTGTTTTTT. Together with reference TRBV7-2 and TRBJ1-4, the CDR3 gives the full variable domain: GAGVSQSPSNKVTEKGKDVELRCDPISGHTALYWYRQSLGQGLEFLIYFQGNSAPDKSGLPSDRFSAERTGGSVSTLTIQRTQQEDSAVYLCASSIFLREKLFFGSGTQLSVL.

The chain employs TRBV19 and TRBJ2-1, with TRBD2 matching over 11 bases. V lost 10 bases to trimming and J lost 4 bases; unmatched junction nucleotides: 3. CDR1 is LNHDA, CDR2 SQIVND, per germline (reference sequence). CDR3 size: 13 residues. CDR3 loop: CAIASGGYNEQFF. CDR3 DNA sequence: TGTGCCATCGCTAGCGGGGGGTACAATGAGCAGTTCTTC.

Only a few counts were recorded for this clonotype. V gene TRBV7-6 combines with J gene TRBJ2-5; TRBD1 matches 7 bases. CDR3 length equals 17 residues. Germline CDR1 reads SGHVS; CDR2 reads FNYEAQ. The V gene end was trimmed by 2 bases and the J gene end by 3 bases; junction bases not matched to a gene: 12. CDR3: CASSLQPYLDRKETQYF. DNA for the CDR3: TGTGCCAGCAGCTTACAACCCTACTTGGACAGGAAAGAGACCCAGTACTTC.

This chain uses TRBV7-8 with TRBJ2-5, with D possibly being TRBD2 (5 bases). This CDR3 is 15 amino acids long. Trimming took 4 bases from V and 5 from J, leaving 17 bases between them. Germline values: CDR1 SGHVS, CDR2 FQNEAQ. The CDR3 is CASSSGGRTFETQYF. CDR3 in DNA: TGTGCCAGCAGCTCAGGCGGCCGGACTTTCGAGACCCAGTACTTC.

The V gene is TRBV12-3 or TRBV12-4, the J gene TRBJ2-5; the D gene is possibly TRBD2 (5 bases). The CDR3 length is 14 residues. V lost 4 bases and J lost 1, with 10 bases in between. The CDR3 DNA reads as TGTGCCAGCAGTTCCTTAACTAGCCAAGAGACCCAGTACTTC. This sequence encodes CASSSLTSQETQYF.

The chain is built from TRBV20-1 and TRBJ2-1; 11 bases are shared with TRBD2. Germline V gene sequence: CDR1 DFQATT, CDR2 SNEGSKA (reference sequence). The CDR3 covers 15 residues. J lost 2 bases, V lost 1 base, and 1 base had no gene match. For the CDR3, the DNA is TGCAGTGCTAGAGGACTAGCGGGAACCTACAATGAGCAGTTCTTC. Translated: CSARGLAGTYNEQFF.

CDR3 in DNA: TGTGCCAGCAGCTTGGCCGGGGCGACAGGGGTGAACACTGAAGCTTTCTTT. It is translated as CASSLAGATGVNTEAFF. This chain uses TRBV5-5 with TRBJ1-1; 8 nucleotides align to TRBD1. Germline values: CDR1 SGHKS, CDR2 YYEKEE (reference sequence). The CDR3 extends over 17 amino acids. J gave up 0 bases and V 0 bases, and 7 bases lay outside the gene matches. The full variable domain, rest sourced from reference TRBV5-5 and TRBJ1-1, is DAGVTQSPTHLIKTRGQQVTLRCSPISGHKSVSWYQQVLGQGPQFIFQYYEKEERGRGNFPDRFSARQFPNYSSELNVNALLLGDSALYLCASSLAGATGVNTEAFFGQGTRLTVV.

The CDR3 DNA reads as TGTGCCAGCAGATCTCGGGGGCGCCGGGTTTTGCCCCAGCATTTT. Its translation is CASRSRGRRVLPQHF. The gene calls are TRBV6-9 and TRBJ1-5, with a tentative D call TRBD1 (6 bases). Germline V gene data show CDR1 as MNHGY and CDR2 as SVAAGI. The CDR3 covers 15 residues. V gave up 6 bases and J gave up 9 bases, with 21 bases separating them.

This clonotype came up once. The chain joins TRBV15 to TRBJ1-6; tentatively, D is TRBD1 (6 bases). There are 15 residues in the CDR3. Between the trimmed V and J ends, which lost 1 base and 9 bases, there was a span of 13 bases. The germline CDR1 and CDR2 sequences are LNHNV and YYDKDF (reference sequence). The chain's CDR3 is CATSRGGGRFSPLHF. The CDR3 DNA follows: TGTGCCACCAGCAGAGGAGGGGGGCGGTTTTCACCCCTCCACTTT.

This chain joins TRBV7-9 and TRBJ1-1; D gene ambiguous. V lost 0 bases to trimming and J lost 1 base, with 6 bases between them. CDR3 size: 14 residues. Germline V gene data show CDR1 as SEHNR and CDR2 as FQNEAQ (reference sequence). The CDR3 sequence is CASSLAQANTEAFF. CDR3 nucleotides: TGTGCCAGCAGCTTAGCCCAGGCGAACACTGAAGCTTTCTTT.

The J gene is TRBJ1-2, the V gene TRBV5-4, with D unclear. With 4 bases removed from V and 5 bases from J, the gap between germline ends came to 18 bases. This CDR3 region has 15 residues. Germline CDR1 SGHNT, CDR2 YYREEE (reference sequence). CDR3 sequence reads: CASSAALGPIYGYTF. CDR3 bases: TGTGCCAGCAGCGCCGCCCTTGGACCTATTTATGGCTACACCTTC.

The chain recombines TRBV6-2 or TRBV6-3 with TRBJ2-7; 8 bases are a match to TRBD1. V gave up 0 bases and J gave up 2 bases; unmatched junction bases: 6. This CDR3 region has 16 residues. Per germline, CDR1 MNHEY and CDR2 SVGEGT. CDR3 in DNA: TGTGCCAGCAGTTACTCACAGACAGGGGTCGCCTACGAGCAGTACTTC. Protein: CASSYSQTGVAYEQYF.

This sequence joins TRBV27 and TRBJ2-3; D remains ambiguous. V was shortened by 6 bases and J by 5 bases, with 15 bases between the two germline ends. Per germline, CDR1 MNHEY and CDR2 SMNVEV (reference sequence). The CDR3 spans 14 residues. Written as DNA, the CDR3 is TGTGCCAGCAGGTCAGATGGGGTTAAAGATACGCAGTATTTT. It translates to CASRSDGVKDTQYF.

The rearrangement joins TRBV7-2 to TRBJ2-5; D could derive from TRBD1 or TRBD2 (5 bases each). The germline V and J ends were trimmed by 5 bases and 5 bases, with 12 bases remaining between them. Per the germline V gene, CDR1 is SGHTA and CDR2 is FQGNSA. The CDR3 has 13 amino acids. CDR3 DNA sequence: TGTGCCAGCAGCCGCGCCGGGGACGAGACCCAGTACTTC. The encoded protein is CASSRAGDETQYF.